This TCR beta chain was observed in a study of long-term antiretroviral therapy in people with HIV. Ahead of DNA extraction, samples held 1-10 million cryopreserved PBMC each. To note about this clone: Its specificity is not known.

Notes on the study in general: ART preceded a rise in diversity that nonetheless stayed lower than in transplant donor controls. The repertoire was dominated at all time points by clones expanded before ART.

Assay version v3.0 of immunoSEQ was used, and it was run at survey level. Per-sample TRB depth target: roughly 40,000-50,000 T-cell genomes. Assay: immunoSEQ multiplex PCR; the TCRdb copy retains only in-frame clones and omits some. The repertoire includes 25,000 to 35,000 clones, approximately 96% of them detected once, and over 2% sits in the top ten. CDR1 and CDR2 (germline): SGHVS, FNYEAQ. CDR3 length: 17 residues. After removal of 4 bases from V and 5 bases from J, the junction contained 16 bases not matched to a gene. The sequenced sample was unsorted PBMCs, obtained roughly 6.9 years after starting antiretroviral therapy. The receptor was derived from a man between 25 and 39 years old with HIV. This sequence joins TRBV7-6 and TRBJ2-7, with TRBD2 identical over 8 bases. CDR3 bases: TGTGCCAGCAGCTCCGATCAGCGGGAGTCGACGGAGAACGAGCAGTACTTC. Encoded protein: CASSSDQRESTENEQYF.